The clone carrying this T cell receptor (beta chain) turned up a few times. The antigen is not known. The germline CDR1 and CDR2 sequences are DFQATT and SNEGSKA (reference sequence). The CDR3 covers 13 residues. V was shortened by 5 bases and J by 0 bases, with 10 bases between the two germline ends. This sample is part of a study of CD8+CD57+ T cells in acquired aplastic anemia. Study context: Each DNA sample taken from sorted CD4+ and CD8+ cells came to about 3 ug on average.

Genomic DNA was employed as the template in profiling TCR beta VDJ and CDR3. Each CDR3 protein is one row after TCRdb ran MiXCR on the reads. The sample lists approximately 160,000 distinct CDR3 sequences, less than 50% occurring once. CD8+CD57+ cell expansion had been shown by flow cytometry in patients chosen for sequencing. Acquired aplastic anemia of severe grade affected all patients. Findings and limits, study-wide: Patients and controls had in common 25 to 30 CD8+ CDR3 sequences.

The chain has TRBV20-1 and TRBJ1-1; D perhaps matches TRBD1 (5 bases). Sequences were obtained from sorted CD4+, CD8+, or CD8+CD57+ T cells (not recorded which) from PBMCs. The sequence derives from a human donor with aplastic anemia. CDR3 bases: TGCAGTGCTGCTCCGGGGCTGAACACTGAAGCTTTCTTT. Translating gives CSAAPGLNTEAFF.